This record covers a single TCR beta chain. CDR1 is SGHTA and CDR2 is FQGTGA in the germline V gene. This CDR3 region has 15 residues. V was shortened by 5 bases and J by 1 base, with 14 bases between the two germline ends. These data are taken from a study of control samples from healthy donors and cancer patients. The table came from immunoSEQ multiplex PCR; TCRdb's copy has only in-frame clones and leaves some out. The sample yields around 120,000 clones, around 88% seen once. V usage is TRBV7-3 and J usage is TRBJ2-5; D not resolved. The sequenced sample consisted of blood. The receptor was derived from a man in his forties or fifties in good health. The CDR3 DNA reads TGTGCCAGCAGCCCGACCGGACGGACCCAAGAGACCCAGTACTTC. As protein: CASSPTGRTQETQYF.